This T cell receptor (beta chain) was captured in a study of blood T cell repertoires in COVID-19. Study processing details: Amplification from reference gene primers served as the basis for estimated nucleated cell counts. Some clones are missing from TCRdb's copy, which holds only in-frame ones; the method was immunoSEQ multiplex PCR. That table supplies the V and J calls and clone size; D and trimming were determined from the DNA. The repertoire holds 150,000 to 200,000 clones, around 87% seen once, with approximately 0.64% in the top ten. This sequence originates from a man between 50 and 59 years old with acute or convalescent COVID-19. Sequenced input: peripheral blood.

The CDR3 DNA sequence: TGTGCCAGCAGCCAAGGACGGACTCGCTACGAGCAGTACTTC. Its protein is CASSQGRTRYEQYF. The chain combines TRBV4-2 with TRBJ2-7; a possible D gene is TRBD2 (5 bases). V was pared by 1 base and J by 3 bases, with 10 bases between. The V gene's germline CDR1 is LGHNA and CDR2 YNFKEQ. The CDR3 covers 14 residues.